The 8 T cell receptor beta chains listed next were all sequenced from one sample in a study of blood T cell repertoires in COVID-19. The method was immunoSEQ multiplex PCR; TCRdb's version includes in-frame clones alone and lacks a portion of them. In the table there are about 230,000 clones, about nine tenths of which are singletons. Material for sequencing was peripheral blood. The receptors shown here come from a young man with COVID-19, enrolled during active disease.

The V gene is TRBV18, the J gene TRBJ1-1; D is perhaps TRBD1 (5 bases). Looked up from germline, CDR1 is KGHSH and CDR2 is LQKENI. The CDR3 has 14 residues. Trimming left V 8 bases short and J 1 base short, with 14 bases between. The CDR3 loop reads CASRAATGNTEAFF. The CDR3 DNA reads as TGTGCCAGCCGGGCGGCAACAGGGAACACTGAAGCTTTCTTT.

This clone was recorded once. The chain combines TRBV9 with TRBJ1-6; D possibly corresponds to TRBD1 (5 bases). This CDR3 is 15 amino acids long. Germline V gene lookup returns CDR1 SGDLS and CDR2 YYNGEE. V was shortened by 3 bases and J by 5 bases, with 12 bases between the two germline ends. The DNA of the CDR3 is TGTGCCAGCAGCGCTGGCCAGGGTAATAATTCACCCCTCCACTTT. This gives the protein CASSAGQGNNSPLHF.

The V call is TRBV18, the J call TRBJ1-2; TRBD1 aligns across 9 bases. V was pared by 3 bases and J by 2 bases, with 4 bases of the junction left unmatched. The germline V gene encodes CDR1 KGHSH and CDR2 LQKENI. This CDR3 region has 15 residues. DNA of the CDR3: TGTGCCAGCTCACCGTCAGGACAGGGGAACTATGGCTACACCTTC. Its protein is CASSPSGQGNYGYTF.

This chain joins TRBV27 and TRBJ2-1; 10 nucleotides align to TRBD2. The CDR3 loop spans 16 amino acids. The germline V gene has CDR1 MNHEY and CDR2 SMNVEV (reference sequence). V dropped 0 bases and J dropped 7; count of bases not matched to a gene: 6. CDR3 nucleotide sequence: TGTGCCAGCAGTTTATCGGAGACTAGCGGGTTAAATGAGCAGTTCTTC. Residues: CASSLSETSGLNEQFF.

This clone was seen a single time. This rearrangement joins TRBV4-2 to TRBJ1-5, with 8 bases that match TRBD1. Germline loops: CDR1 LGHNA, CDR2 YNFKEQ. V was pared by 0 bases and J by 9 bases, with 10 bases of the junction left unmatched. This CDR3 region has 16 residues. The CDR3 reads CASSQDLDRAPRPQHF. CDR3 DNA sequence: TGTGCCAGCAGCCAAGACTTGGACAGGGCGCCACGGCCCCAGCATTTT.

The V gene is TRBV20-1, the J gene TRBJ2-1; D possibly corresponds to TRBD1 (5 bases). Per germline, CDR1 DFQATT and CDR2 SNEGSKA (reference sequence). The V end lost 3 bases, the J end lost 0 bases, and 24 bases lay between the germline ends. The CDR3 runs to 19 residues. CDR3 loop: CSASLGAGNHPSSYNEQFF. Here the CDR3 DNA reads TGCAGTGCTAGTTTAGGCGCAGGGAATCACCCTAGCTCCTACAATGAGCAGTTCTTC.

The chain is built from TRBV3-1 (or the pseudogene TRBV3-2) and TRBJ2-1, with D possibly being TRBD1 (5 bases). The V and J ends lost 8 bases and 7 bases respectively, with 12 bases between them. This CDR3 comprises 12 residues. CDR1 LGHDT and CDR2 YNNKEL come from the germline V gene (reference sequence). CDR3 sequence: CASAWGRNEQFF. Here the CDR3 DNA reads TGTGCCAGCGCCTGGGGCAGGAATGAGCAGTTCTTC.

The chain recombines TRBV7-2 with TRBJ1-5, with TRBD1 as a possible D gene (6 bases). Germline values: CDR1 SGHTA, CDR2 FQGNSA. The CDR3 is made up of 13 amino acids. The V gene lost 6 bases and the J gene lost 7 bases, with 13 bases spanning the gap. The CDR3 DNA is TGTGCCAGCAGTCAGGACAGCCGACAGCCCCAGCATTTT. This sequence encodes CASSQDSRQPQHF.